This T cell receptor (beta chain) was documented in a study of blood T cell repertoires in COVID-19. Study-level information: Spain, Italy and the United States supplied samples that represented acute and convalescent COVID-19. T cells, B-cell-depleted T cells, or PBMCs provided the cDNA or gDNA that served as material.

The V end lost 4 bases, the J end lost 6 bases, and 19 bases lay between the germline ends. Germline-derived CDR1 and CDR2 are SGHRS and YFSETQ. The CDR3 is made up of 15 amino acids. Recruitment covered about 25 US areas and drew participants whose ages spanned about 18 to 90 years. The study assigned cohorts using participant-reported clinical history. The method was immunoSEQ multiplex PCR; TCRdb's version includes in-frame clones alone and lacks a portion of them. The table records a few hundred thousand clones, nearly 90% of them present only once. V is TRBV5-1 and J is TRBJ1-2; D perhaps matches TRBD1 (6 bases). This receptor was obtained from a young man who had been exposed to COVID-19. The sample was PBMCs or T cells enriched from blood (not recorded which). The CDR3 is CASSPLGTTFNGYTF. CDR3 coding DNA: TGCGCCAGCAGCCCCCTCGGGACAACTTTTAATGGCTACACCTTC.